One and the same sample provided the 32 T cell receptor beta chains below, sequenced in a study of immune reconstitution after stem cell transplant in scleroderma. TCRdb independently ran MiXCR on the RT-PCR reads; one entry per CDR3 protein. The sample includes 2,500 or so distinct CDR3 sequences, approximately 6.4% of them seen just once. The material was obtained before or after autologous hematopoietic stem cell transplantation (not recorded which). The source of these receptors is a female donor with systemic sclerosis.

The chain has TRBV29-1 and TRBJ2-5, with 9 nucleotides matching TRBD1. The CDR3 runs 11 residues. Germline V gives CDR1 SQVTM, CDR2 ANQGSEA. The J segment lost 4 bases and the V segment lost 8 bases, leaving 2 bases of the junction unmatched. The CDR3 spells CSIQGAETQYF. DNA for the CDR3: TGCAGCATACAGGGGGCAGAGACCCAGTACTTC.

This clonotype appeared a few times. The junction does not match germline at one end; this may be a read error. J is TRBJ2-7 and V is TRBV6-1; a possible D gene is TRBD1 (6 bases). The CDR3 length is 14 residues. From germline, CDR1 is MNHNS and CDR2 SASEGT. Written as DNA, the CDR3 is TGTACCAGCAGACCCCCTCAGGGGTCCTACGAGCAGTACTTC. It translates to CTSRPPQGSYEQYF.

On this clonotype itself: This could be a read error, since a much larger clone is one nucleotide away. The chain links TRBV6-1 to TRBJ2-7; 10 positions match TRBD1. The CDR3 extends over 15 amino acids. The germline V gene has CDR1 MNHNS and CDR2 SASEGT. Trimming cost V 2 bases and J 3 bases; bases outside gene matches: 4. This CDR3 is CASSERTGGVYEQYV. The CDR3 DNA reads as TGTGCCAGCAGTGAACGGACAGGGGGTGTCTACGAGCAGTACGTC.

This clonotype is judged medium-sized. The rearrangement joins TRBV6-1 to TRBJ2-7, with 9 bases that match TRBD1. Germline trimming cut 9 bases from V and 0 bases from J; bases unmatched to any gene: 6. The CDR3 is 14 amino acids. CDR1 MNHNS and CDR2 SASEGT come from the germline V gene. CDR3: CASGGQGFSYEQYF. DNA for the CDR3: TGTGCCAGTGGGGGACAGGGATTCTCCTACGAGCAGTACTTC.

By share of the sample, this clonotype is medium-sized. The chain carries TRBV12-3 or TRBV12-4 and TRBJ2-5; 8 positions agree with TRBD1. This CDR3 has 13 residues. With 5 bases clipped from V and 3 bases from J, the junction kept 2 bases outside the gene matches. The chain's CDR3 is CASSVDREETQYF. Here the CDR3 DNA reads TGTGCCAGCAGTGTGGACAGGGAAGAGACCCAGTACTTC.

On this clonotype itself: It may be a read error: a sequence one base away is much more abundant. The J gene is TRBJ2-2, the V gene TRBV19; TRBD2 is a possible D gene (5 bases). Germline V gene sequence: CDR1 LNHDA, CDR2 SQIVND (reference sequence). The CDR3 runs to 13 residues. The CDR3 region has the DNA TGTGCCAGTAGTACGGAATACACCGGGGAGCTGTCTTTT. Its protein product is CASSTEYTGELSF.

This clonotype was detected a few times. The chain couples TRBV29-1 to TRBJ2-7; D might be TRBD1 (6 bases). Germline lookup yields CDR1 SQVTM and CDR2 ANQGSEA. The CDR3 extends over 15 amino acids. Trimming left V 4 bases short and J 0 bases short, with 16 bases between. The DNA for the CDR3 is TGCAGCGTTGCAACAGGGTTAGGGAGCTCCTACGAGCAGTACTTC. It is translated as CSVATGLGSSYEQYF.

This clonotype qualifies as medium-sized. The rearrangement joins TRBV7-2 to TRBJ1-2; weak D call: TRBD1 (5 bases). The CDR3 extends over 14 amino acids. The V gene lost 5 bases and the J gene lost 8 bases, with 18 bases spanning the gap. CDR1 is SGHTA, CDR2 FQGNSA, per germline. The CDR3 DNA reads as TGTGCCAGCAGCCTAAACGGGGCAGCTAGGGGCTACACCTTC. Its translation: CASSLNGAARGYTF. The whole variable domain, filled in from reference TRBV7-2 and TRBJ1-2, reads GAGVSQSPSNKVTEKGKDVELRCDPISGHTALYWYRQSLGQGLEFLIYFQGNSAPDKSGLPSDRFSAERTGGSVSTLTIQRTQQEDSAVYLCASSLNGAARGYTFGSGTRLTVV.

The chain recombines TRBV29-1 with TRBJ2-1, with TRBD1 as a possible D gene (6 bases). V was pared by 5 bases and J by 7 bases, with 12 bases between. The CDR3 totals 12 residues. The V gene's germline CDR1 is SQVTM and CDR2 ANQGSEA. The CDR3 here is CSVRGGINEQFF. CDR3 DNA sequence: TGCAGCGTTAGAGGGGGAATTAATGAGCAGTTCTTC.

This clonotype ranks as large. The chain recombines TRBV20-1 with TRBJ1-1; the D gene is possibly TRBD1 (5 bases). Per germline, CDR1 DFQATT and CDR2 SNEGSKA (reference sequence). This CDR3 is built from 14 residues. V gave up 2 bases and J gave up 1 base, with 11 bases separating them. DNA of the CDR3: TGCAGTGCTAGACAGGGAGCACGGAACACTGAAGCTTTCTTT. This gives the protein CSARQGARNTEAFF.

This clonotype was counted a few times. The germline gene is not matched at one end of the junction; a read error may be the cause. This rearrangement joins TRBV6-5 to TRBJ2-7; D perhaps matches TRBD1 (5 bases). Germline V gene lookup returns CDR1 MNHEY and CDR2 SVGAGI. CDR3 size: 13 residues. The CDR3 reads CASSYLNGPPRDF. The DNA of the CDR3 is TGTGCCAGCAGTTACCTTAACGGCCCCCCCAGGGACTTC.

The chain employs TRBV12-3 or TRBV12-4 and TRBJ1-5; D might be TRBD1 (6 bases). This CDR3 is built from 15 residues. Between the trimmed V and J ends, which lost 0 bases and 4 bases, there was a span of 10 bases. CDR3 sequence (DNA): TGTGCCAGCAGTTTAGCAGGGGGACGTAATCAGCCCCAGCATTTT. Its protein is CASSLAGGRNQPQHF.

This clonotype is termed medium-sized. The chain links TRBV6-2 or TRBV6-3 to TRBJ2-7, with TRBD2 matching over 16 bases. J was trimmed by 2 bases and V by 5 bases; bases with no gene match: 9. CDR1 is MNHEY, CDR2 SVGEGT, per germline. This CDR3 is 18 amino acids long. The CDR3 DNA follows: TGTGCCAGCAGTCCGGGACTAGCGGGAGGGCCTAGAACCTACGAGCAGTACTTC. This translates into CASSPGLAGGPRTYEQYF.

In its sample, this clonotype was seen a few times. The chain's CDR3 is CASRGGSNTGELFF. The CDR3 DNA reads as TGTGCCAGCAGGGGCGGGAGTAACACCGGGGAGCTGTTTTTT. This sequence joins TRBV2 and TRBJ2-2; 7 bases fit TRBD2. After removal of 6 bases from V and 2 bases from J, the junction contained 3 bases not matched to a gene. Germline V lookup: CDR1 SNHLY, CDR2 FYNNEI. The CDR3 is made up of 14 amino acids. Full variable domain (remainder filled in from reference TRBV2 and TRBJ2-2): EPEVTQTPSHQVTQMGQEVILRCVPISNHLYFYWYRQILGQKVEFLVSFYNNEISEKSEIFDDQFSVERPDGSNFTLKIRSTKLEDSAMYFCASRGGSNTGELFFGEGSRLTVL.

This clonotype counts as large. The rearrangement links TRBV28 to TRBJ1-5, with 8 bases that match TRBD1. CDR1 and CDR2 from the germline V gene are MDHEN and SYDVKM. The CDR3 totals 16 residues. V was pared by 8 bases and J by 2 bases, with 11 bases of the junction left unmatched. The CDR3 reads CASLTTGASRNQPQHF. The CDR3 DNA sequence: TGTGCCAGCCTTACGACAGGGGCCTCCCGCAATCAGCCCCAGCATTTT.

This clonotype has just a few counts. The rearrangement links TRBV9 to TRBJ2-1, with D perhaps matching TRBD2 (6 bases). Trimming left V 2 bases short and J 8 bases short, with 26 bases between. This CDR3 spans 18 amino acids. The germline CDR1 and CDR2 sequences are SGDLS and YYNGEE. CDR3 DNA: TGTGCCAGCAGCGTCAACCGGGAGAACGGAGCTCCTTCTTATGAGCAGTTCTTC. This codes for CASSVNRENGAPSYEQFF.

The chain is built from TRBV7-8 and TRBJ1-6; D gene ambiguous. V was trimmed by 0 bases and J by 9 bases, leaving 21 bases between them. Germline V gene data show CDR1 as SGHVS and CDR2 as FQNEAQ. There are 18 residues in the CDR3. The chain's CDR3 is CASSLAVGRVVNSSPLHF. DNA of the CDR3: TGTGCCAGCAGCTTAGCGGTTGGTCGGGTCGTCAATAGTTCACCCCTCCACTTT.

By share, this clonotype counts as medium-sized. The V gene is TRBV4-3, the J gene TRBJ2-1, with D tentatively TRBD2 (5 bases). From germline, CDR1 is LGHNA and CDR2 YSLEER. The CDR3 has 14 amino acids. Between the trimmed V and J ends, which lost 0 bases and 9 bases, there was a span of 12 bases. The chain's CDR3 is CASSQDGWAGEQFF. CDR3 coding DNA: TGCGCCAGCAGCCAAGATGGGTGGGCGGGTGAGCAGTTCTTC.

This clonotype is large in the sample. The V and J genes are TRBV7-6 and TRBJ1-6; TRBD1 aligns across 7 bases. CDR3 length: 13 amino acids. In germline, CDR1 is SGHVS, CDR2 FNYEAQ. V shed 1 base and J 10 bases; nucleotides not matched to a gene: 1. The CDR3 protein is CASSLDRGSPLHF. The CDR3, as DNA: TGTGCCAGCAGCTTAGACAGGGGATCACCCCTCCACTTT.

This clonotype has more than one count but fewer than ten. This chain uses TRBV5-1 with TRBJ1-5; D call uncertain. Trimming pared 0 bases from V and 0 bases from J, leaving 4 bases between. Germline V lookup: CDR1 SGHRS, CDR2 YFSETQ. There are 14 residues in the CDR3. CDR3: CASSLEGSNQPQHF. CDR3 nucleotide sequence: TGCGCCAGCAGCTTGGAGGGTAGCAATCAGCCCCAGCATTTT.

This clonotype is labeled as medium-sized. The chain has TRBV18 and TRBJ1-4, with 9 bases that match TRBD1. The CDR3 consists of 14 residues. J gave up 7 bases and V 3 bases, and 3 bases lay outside the gene matches. Germline CDR1 is KGHSH and CDR2 is LQKENI. The CDR3 loop reads CASSPGTGTEKLFF. The CDR3 coding sequence is TGTGCCAGCTCACCTGGGACAGGGACTGAAAAACTGTTTTTT.

This clonotype is medium-sized within its sample. This chain joins TRBV6-2 or TRBV6-3 and TRBJ2-1, with 13 bases that match TRBD2. In germline, CDR1 is MNHEY, CDR2 SVGEGT. The V gene end was trimmed by 10 bases and the J gene end by 7 bases; junction bases not matched to a gene: 10. This CDR3 has 15 amino acids. The CDR3 nucleotides read TGTGCCACTGAGAAAGGGACTAGCGGGACTAATGAGCAGTTCTTC. This codes for CATEKGTSGTNEQFF.

By share, this clonotype counts as medium-sized (0.01 to 0.1%). J is TRBJ2-3 and V is TRBV28, with 8 bases matching TRBD1. V was pared by 7 bases and J by 2 bases, with 11 bases of the junction left unmatched. Germline values: CDR1 MDHEN, CDR2 SYDVKM. CDR3 size: 16 residues. The CDR3 DNA reads TGTGCCAGCAACCGAAGGACAGGGATCCCCACAGATACGCAGTATTTT. Translated, it gives CASNRRTGIPTDTQYF.

This clonotype was seen a handful of times. V and J are TRBV20-1 and TRBJ2-5, with D possibly being TRBD1 (6 bases). Germline V CDR1 and CDR2: DFQATT, SNEGSKA (reference sequence). This CDR3 has 15 amino acids. With 4 bases removed from V and 5 bases from J, the gap between germline ends came to 20 bases. The chain's CDR3 is CSANSQTGFGETQYF. The CDR3 coding sequence is TGCAGTGCTAACTCCCAAACAGGGTTCGGGGAGACCCAGTACTTC.

This clonotype was seen more than once but under ten times. This chain links TRBV20-1 with TRBJ1-3, with D possibly TRBD1 on 5 matching bases. The CDR3 is 14 residues long. The V gene lost 4 bases and the J gene lost 2 bases, with 12 bases spanning the gap. Germline V gives CDR1 DFQATT, CDR2 SNEGSKA (reference sequence). This CDR3 is CSANRPGPGNTIYF. The CDR3 DNA reads TGCAGTGCTAACCGGCCGGGGCCTGGAAACACCATATATTTT.

This clonotype is labeled medium-sized. This chain uses TRBV12-3 or TRBV12-4 with TRBJ1-2; D call uncertain. This CDR3 has 12 residues. The V gene lost 1 base and the J gene lost 8 bases, with 8 bases spanning the gap. The chain's CDR3 is CASSLGVEGYTF. In nucleotides, the CDR3 is TGTGCCAGCAGTTTAGGGGTTGAGGGCTACACCTTC.

This clonotype came up a few times. V gene TRBV7-9 combines with J gene TRBJ2-7; 10 nucleotides agree with TRBD1. Germline-derived CDR1 and CDR2 are SEHNR and FQNEAQ (reference sequence). V lost 4 bases to trimming and J lost 0 bases; unmatched junction nucleotides: 9. The CDR3 consists of 17 residues. Written as DNA, the CDR3 is TGTGCCAGCAGCTCCTTGGGGACAGGGGCCCCCTCCTACGAGCAGTACTTC. Amino acids: CASSSLGTGAPSYEQYF.

About this clonotype itself: One end of the junction is discordant with germline, which a read error may explain. The V and J genes are TRBV7-2 and TRBJ2-2; 11 nucleotides line up with TRBD2. The length of the CDR3 is 17 residues. Looked up from germline, CDR1 is SGHTA and CDR2 is FQGNSA. The CDR3 DNA reads TGTGCCAGCAGCTTGGATAGCGGGGGGGCGAACACCGGGGAGCTGCTTTTT. This gives the protein CASSLDSGGANTGELLF.

The CDR3 here is CASSATMTGRETQYF. The CDR3 DNA is TGTGCCAGCAGCGCAACAATGACGGGAAGGGAGACCCAGTACTTC. The rearrangement joins TRBV7-8 to TRBJ2-5; a weak D match, TRBD2 (5 bases). V was pared by 5 bases and J by 5 bases, with 18 bases between. CDR3 size: 15 residues. The V gene's germline CDR1 is SGHVS and CDR2 FQNEAQ.

By its share, this clonotype is medium-sized. The chain carries TRBV12-3 or TRBV12-4 and TRBJ1-4; no clear D. The germline V and J ends were trimmed by 5 bases and 9 bases, with 10 bases remaining between them. This CDR3 spans 12 amino acids. The DNA of the CDR3 is TGTGCCAGCAGTCCACTCGGGAAAAAACTGTTTTTT. This encodes CASSPLGKKLFF.

This clonotype has just a few counts. The V gene is TRBV20-1, the J gene TRBJ2-3, with 11 bases lining up with TRBD2. Germline V gene lookup returns CDR1 DFQATT and CDR2 SNEGSKA (reference sequence). The trim removed 1 base at V and 3 bases at J, leaving 9 bases unmatched. The length of the CDR3 is 17 residues. The CDR3 loop reads CSARGLAGGGPTDTQYF. The CDR3, as DNA: TGCAGTGCTAGAGGTCTAGCGGGAGGAGGTCCGACAGATACGCAGTATTTT.

This clonotype is classed as medium-sized (0.01 to 0.1%). CDR3 DNA sequence: TGTGCCAGTAGTACCATATTCAGGGGAATCAATCAGCCCCAGCATTTT. This gives the protein CASSTIFRGINQPQHF. The J gene is TRBJ1-5, the V gene TRBV19; D perhaps matches TRBD1 (6 bases). V was cut by 4 bases and J by 3 bases, with 16 bases left in between. The CDR3 is 16 amino acids. The V gene's germline CDR1 is LNHDA and CDR2 SQIVND (reference sequence). The whole variable domain, filled in from reference TRBV19 and TRBJ1-5, reads DGGITQSPKYLFRKEGQNVTLSCEQNLNHDAMYWYRQDPGQGLRLIYYSQIVNDFQKGDIAEGYSVSREKKESFPLTVTSAQKNPTAFYLCASSTIFRGINQPQHFGDGTRLSIL.